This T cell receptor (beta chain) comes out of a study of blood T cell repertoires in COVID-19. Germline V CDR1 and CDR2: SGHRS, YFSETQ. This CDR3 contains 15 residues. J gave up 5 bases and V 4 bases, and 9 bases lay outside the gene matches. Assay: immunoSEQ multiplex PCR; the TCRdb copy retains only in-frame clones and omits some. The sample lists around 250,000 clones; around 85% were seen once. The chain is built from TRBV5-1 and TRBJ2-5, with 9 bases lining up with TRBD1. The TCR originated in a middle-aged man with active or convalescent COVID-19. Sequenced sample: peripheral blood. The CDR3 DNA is TGCGCCAGCAGCATCGGGACAGGGAGAGGGGAGACCCAGTACTTC. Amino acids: CASSIGTGRGETQYF.